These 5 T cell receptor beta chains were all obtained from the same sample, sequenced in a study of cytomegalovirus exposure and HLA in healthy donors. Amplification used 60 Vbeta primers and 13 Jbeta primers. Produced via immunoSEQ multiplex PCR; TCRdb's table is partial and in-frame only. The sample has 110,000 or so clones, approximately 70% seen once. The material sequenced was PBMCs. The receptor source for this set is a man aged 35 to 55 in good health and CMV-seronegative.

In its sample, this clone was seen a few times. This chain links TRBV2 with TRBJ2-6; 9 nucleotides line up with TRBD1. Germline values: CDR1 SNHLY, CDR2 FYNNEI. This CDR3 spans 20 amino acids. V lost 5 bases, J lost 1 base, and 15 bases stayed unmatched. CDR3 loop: CASSINRVGTGLSGANVLTF. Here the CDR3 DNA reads TGTGCCAGCAGTATCAATCGGGTCGGGACAGGGTTGTCTGGGGCCAACGTCCTGACTTTC. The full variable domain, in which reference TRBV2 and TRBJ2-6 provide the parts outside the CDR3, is EPEVTQTPSHQVTQMGQEVILRCVPISNHLYFYWYRQILGQKVEFLVSFYNNEISEKSEIFDDQFSVERPDGSNFTLKIRSTKLEDSAMYFCASSINRVGTGLSGANVLTFGAGSRLTVL.

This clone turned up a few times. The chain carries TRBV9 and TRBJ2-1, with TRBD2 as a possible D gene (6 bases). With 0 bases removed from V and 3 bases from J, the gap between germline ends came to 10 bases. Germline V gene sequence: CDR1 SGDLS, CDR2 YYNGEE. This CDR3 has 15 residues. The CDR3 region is CASSVELADYNEQFF. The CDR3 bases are TGTGCCAGCAGCGTAGAACTAGCAGACTACAATGAGCAGTTCTTC. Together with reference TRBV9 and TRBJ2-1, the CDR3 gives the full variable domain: DSGVTQTPKHLITATGQRVTLRCSPRSGDLSVYWYQQSLDQGLQFLIQYYNGEERAKGNILERFSAQQFPDLHSELNLSSLELGDSALYFCASSVELADYNEQFFGPGTRLTVL.

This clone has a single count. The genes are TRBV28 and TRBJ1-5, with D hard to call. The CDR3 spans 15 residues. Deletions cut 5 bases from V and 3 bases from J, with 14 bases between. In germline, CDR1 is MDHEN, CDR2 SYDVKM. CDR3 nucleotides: TGTGCCAGCAGTATGCTGGCGGGGAACAATCAGCCCCAGCATTTT. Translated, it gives CASSMLAGNNQPQHF.

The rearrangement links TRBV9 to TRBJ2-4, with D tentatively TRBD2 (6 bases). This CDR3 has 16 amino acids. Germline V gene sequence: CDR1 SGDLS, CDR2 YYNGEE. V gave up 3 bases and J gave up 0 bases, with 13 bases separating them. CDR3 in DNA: TGTGCCAGCAGCGCGAAGGCGGGGTTAGCCAAAAACATTCAGTACTTC. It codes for CASSAKAGLAKNIQYF.

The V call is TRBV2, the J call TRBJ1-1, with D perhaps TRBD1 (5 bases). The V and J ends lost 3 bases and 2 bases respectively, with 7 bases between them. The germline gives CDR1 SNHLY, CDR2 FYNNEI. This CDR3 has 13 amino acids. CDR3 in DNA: TGTGCCAGCAGTGATCAGGGTAACACTGAAGCTTTCTTT. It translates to CASSDQGNTEAFF.